A single sample gave rise to the 22 T cell receptor beta chains below, sequenced in a study of Ad26.COV2.S vaccination and SARS-CoV-2 variants (dated by TCRdb to the early 2020s). The protocol used for the library was the immunoSEQ multiplex PCR assay. Drawn from immuneACCESS, this table holds only the in-frame rearrangements with V and J called that TCRdb kept. Clones are partly lost; checked studies trace under half to an unresolved V gene and leave the rest unexplained. The sample table shows about 410,000 clones, and around 92% are seen once. The ten top clones hold over 1.5% of the sample. Taken with the paper, the label for treatment or condition translates to: 19 received Ad26.COV2.S at low or high dose, single or two shots; several received placebo; per-sample allocation not given. For vaccine and placebo recipients, repertoires were sequenced using samples collected on day 63 after the first injection.

The sequencing used peripheral blood, collected in a trial of Ad26.COV2.S vaccine versus placebo. Receptors originate from a person between 18 and 60 years old who received the Ad26.COV2.S COVID-19 vaccine or a placebo.

In regard to this clone: The sample holds other DNA sequences that translate to the same CDR3. V is TRBV5-1 and J is TRBJ2-7, with 7 positions matching TRBD1. In germline, CDR1 is SGHRS, CDR2 YFSETQ. There are 13 residues in the CDR3. Losses at the gene ends were 0 bases for V and 4 bases for J; bases not matched to a gene: 1. The CDR3 spells CASSLEGAYEQYF. The CDR3 bases are TGCGCCAGCAGCTTGGAGGGGGCGTACGAGCAGTACTTC.

This rearrangement joins TRBV7-6 to TRBJ2-1, with D uncertain. This CDR3 is 17 amino acids long. Germline V gene lookup returns CDR1 SGHVS and CDR2 FNYEAQ. Between the trimmed V and J ends, which lost 2 bases and 4 bases, there was a span of 18 bases. The CDR3 protein is CASSLSRSVLSYNEQFF. CDR3 coding DNA: TGTGCCAGCAGCTTAAGTAGGTCAGTCCTCTCATACAATGAGCAGTTCTTC.

The chain carries TRBV3-1 (or the pseudogene TRBV3-2) and TRBJ1-1, with TRBD1 matching over 7 bases. There are 14 residues in the CDR3. The junction had 6 bases not matched to a gene; V was cut back by 4 bases and J by 4 bases. Germline V gene lookup returns CDR1 LGHDT and CDR2 YNNKEL (reference sequence). CDR3 protein: CASSPQGGVTEAFF. The CDR3, as DNA: TGTGCCAGCAGCCCTCAGGGGGGGGTCACTGAAGCTTTCTTT.

The J gene is TRBJ2-1, the V gene TRBV10-1; 9 bases map to TRBD2. The germline gives CDR1 WNHNN, CDR2 SYGVQD (reference sequence). CDR3 length: 16 residues. V lost 0 bases to trimming and J lost 0 bases; unmatched junction nucleotides: 0. CDR3 loop: CASSESTSGSYNEQFF. The CDR3 DNA follows: TGCGCCAGCAGTGAGTCGACTAGCGGCTCCTACAATGAGCAGTTCTTC.

This clone has only one observation. The chain carries TRBV7-6 and TRBJ2-1; 10 positions match TRBD2. Per germline, CDR1 SGHVS and CDR2 FNYEAQ. There are 17 residues in the CDR3. Trimming removed 5 bases from V and 0 bases from J; junction bases left unmatched: 7. CDR3 nucleotide sequence: TGTGCCAGCAGCCTAACTAGCGGGGACACCTCCTACAATGAGCAGTTCTTC. This translates into CASSLTSGDTSYNEQFF.

This clone was seen a handful of times. The V and J genes are TRBV19 and TRBJ2-6, with D possibly matching TRBD2 (5 bases). The CDR3 is 17 amino acids. Trimming left V 5 bases short and J 0 bases short, with 14 bases between. Germline loops: CDR1 LNHDA, CDR2 SQIVND (reference sequence). The CDR3 region has the DNA TGTGCCAGTAGTGGTCGGGCAGGAGGCTCTGGGGCCAACGTCCTGACTTTC. It specifies CASSGRAGGSGANVLTF. Filled out from reference TRBV19 and TRBJ2-6, the complete variable domain reads DGGITQSPKYLFRKEGQNVTLSCEQNLNHDAMYWYRQDPGQGLRLIYYSQIVNDFQKGDIAEGYSVSREKKESFPLTVTSAQKNPTAFYLCASSGRAGGSGANVLTFGAGSRLTVL.

The chain links TRBV28 to TRBJ2-7; no clear D gene. V gave up 2 bases and J gave up 2 bases, with 10 bases separating them. The germline V gene has CDR1 MDHEN and CDR2 SYDVKM. The CDR3 is made up of 14 amino acids. The chain's CDR3 is CASSLRARTYEQYF. The CDR3 DNA reads TGTGCCAGCAGTTTACGGGCGAGGACCTACGAGCAGTACTTC. Full variable domain (remainder filled in from reference TRBV28 and TRBJ2-7): DVKVTQSSRYLVKRTGEKVFLECVQDMDHENMFWYRQDPGLGLRLIYFSYDVKMKEKGDIPEGYSVSREKKERFSLILESASTNQTSMYLCASSLRARTYEQYFGPGTRLTVT.

The chain links TRBV7-2 to TRBJ1-2, with D hard to call. The CDR3 consists of 15 residues. Between the trimmed V and J ends, which lost 5 bases and 4 bases, there was a span of 17 bases. Germline CDR1 and CDR2: SGHTA and FQGNSA. CDR3 DNA sequence: TGTGCCAGCAGCCCTAACCCCGGGATACTCTATGGCTACACCTTC. It encodes CASSPNPGILYGYTF.

DNA for the CDR3: TGTGCCAGCAGTGAAGTCCGGGCCCGTGACGGGGAGCTGTTTTTT. Translating gives CASSEVRARDGELFF. This chain connects TRBV2 to TRBJ2-2; unclear D gene. The ends were cut back, 1 base at V and 7 bases at J, with 13 bases in the middle. Germline CDR1 SNHLY, CDR2 FYNNEI. This CDR3 contains 15 residues.

This clone was seen a few times. The chain carries TRBV3-1 (or the pseudogene TRBV3-2) and TRBJ1-1, with D tentatively TRBD1 (5 bases). This CDR3 contains 16 residues. CDR1 and CDR2 from the germline V gene are LGHDT and YNNKEL (reference sequence). The germline V and J ends were trimmed by 1 base and 2 bases, with 14 bases remaining between them. CDR3 nucleotides: TGTGCCAGCAGCCAAGCTCCCGGGGCAGTAAACACTGAAGCTTTCTTT. Encoded protein: CASSQAPGAVNTEAFF.

This rearrangement joins TRBV10-1 to TRBJ1-5, with unresolved D. Trimming shortened V by 11 bases and J by 4 bases, and 15 bases separated the two germline ends. The CDR3 has 13 residues. Germline CDR1 reads WNHNN; CDR2 reads SYGVQD (reference sequence). Here the CDR3 reads CARGRVGNQPQHF. DNA for the CDR3: TGCGCCCGCGGTAGGGTTGGGAATCAGCCCCAGCATTTT.

This clone was seen more than once but under ten times. V gene TRBV28 combines with J gene TRBJ2-7; TRBD2 matches 10 bases. V shed 2 bases and J 12 bases; nucleotides not matched to a gene: 7. There are 13 residues in the CDR3. CDR1 is MDHEN and CDR2 is SYDVKM in the germline V gene. This chain's CDR3 is CASSLKSSGGRYF. CDR3 bases: TGTGCCAGCAGTTTAAAGTCTAGCGGGGGTCGGTACTTC. Full variable domain (rest looked up from reference TRBV28 and TRBJ2-7): DVKVTQSSRYLVKRTGEKVFLECVQDMDHENMFWYRQDPGLGLRLIYFSYDVKMKEKGDIPEGYSVSREKKERFSLILESASTNQTSMYLCASSLKSSGGRYFGPGTRLTVT.

V and J are TRBV7-8 and TRBJ2-5; D is unresolved. The germline V and J ends were trimmed by 1 base and 5 bases, with 11 bases remaining between them. This CDR3 is built from 14 residues. Germline assignment: CDR1 SGHVS and CDR2 FQNEAQ. Written as DNA, the CDR3 is TGTGCCAGCAGCTTAGGTCTTCCGTGGGAGACCCAGTACTTC. Amino acids: CASSLGLPWETQYF.

V is TRBV24-1 and J is TRBJ2-2; tentative D call: TRBD2 (6 bases). The V end lost 10 bases, the J end lost 6 bases, and 17 bases lay between the germline ends. This CDR3 is built from 14 residues. Germline loops: CDR1 KGHDR, CDR2 SFDVKD. As DNA, the CDR3 is TGTGCCACGGGGACTTCCCGAGTACCCGGGGAGCTGTTTTTT. The encoded protein is CATGTSRVPGELFF.

V usage is TRBV7-9 and J usage is TRBJ2-7; 10 bases align to TRBD1. CDR3 length equals 15 residues. CDR1 SEHNR and CDR2 FQNEAQ come from the germline V gene (reference sequence). J lost 6 bases, V lost 9 bases, and 14 bases had no gene match. The CDR3 DNA is TGTGCCAGTCTGGCGGGGGACAGGGGTTTAGGCGAGCAGTACTTC. Residues: CASLAGDRGLGEQYF.

The chain employs TRBV5-1 and TRBJ2-3, with D uncertain. V was trimmed by 1 base and J by 2 bases, leaving 8 bases between them. The germline gives CDR1 SGHRS, CDR2 YFSETQ. This CDR3 is built from 14 residues. CDR3 sequence reads: CASSLSQATDTQYF. The CDR3 DNA follows: TGCGCCAGCAGCTTGAGTCAAGCCACAGATACGCAGTATTTT.

Turning to this clone: Distinct nucleotide sequences in the sample also encode this CDR3. The V and J genes are TRBV19 and TRBJ1-5; D gene ambiguous. This CDR3 contains 14 residues. Trimming left V 3 bases short and J 3 bases short, with 9 bases between. Germline CDR1 and CDR2: LNHDA and SQIVND (reference sequence). CDR3 amino acids: CASSIGQINQPQHF. The CDR3, as DNA: TGTGCCAGTAGTATCGGGCAGATCAATCAGCCCCAGCATTTT. The entire variable domain, with the rest obtained from reference TRBV19 and TRBJ1-5, is as follows: DGGITQSPKYLFRKEGQNVTLSCEQNLNHDAMYWYRQDPGQGLRLIYYSQIVNDFQKGDIAEGYSVSREKKESFPLTVTSAQKNPTAFYLCASSIGQINQPQHFGDGTRLSIL.

J is TRBJ1-1 and V is TRBV5-6, with D possibly TRBD1 on 6 matching bases. The CDR3 is 12 amino acids. CDR1 is SGHDT, CDR2 YYEEEE, per germline. Trimming removed 0 bases at V and 9 bases at J, with 9 bases between. Here the CDR3 reads CASSLGTGKAFF. For the CDR3, the DNA is TGTGCCAGCAGCTTGGGAACAGGGAAAGCTTTCTTT.

This chain links TRBV6-6 with TRBJ1-6, with 7 positions matching TRBD1. Germline V gives CDR1 MNHNY, CDR2 SVGAGI (reference sequence). The length of the CDR3 is 16 residues. The V and J ends lost 0 bases and 8 bases, in that order; junction bases with no gene match: 7. The CDR3 here is CASSYSWTGSHSPLHF. DNA for the CDR3: TGTGCCAGCAGTTACTCCTGGACAGGTTCACATTCACCCCTCCACTTT.

The rearrangement uses TRBV2 and TRBJ1-1, with 8 bases matching TRBD1. V trimming: 7 bases; J trimming: 0 bases; junction bases outside the gene matches: 4. This CDR3 is built from 14 residues. CDR1 and CDR2 from the germline V gene are SNHLY and FYNNEI. CDR3 residues: CASKRDRMNTEAFF. The CDR3 nucleotides are TGTGCCAGCAAGCGGGACAGGATGAACACTGAAGCTTTCTTT.

The V gene is TRBV19, the J gene TRBJ2-7; 8 positions agree with TRBD1. Germline V gives CDR1 LNHDA, CDR2 SQIVND (reference sequence). The CDR3 consists of 16 residues. V was pared by 3 bases and J by 2 bases, with 9 bases of the junction left unmatched. The CDR3 DNA is TGTGCCAGTAGTATTCGACCCGGGACAGGACCCTACGAGCAGTACTTC. Translation: CASSIRPGTGPYEQYF.

The V and J genes are TRBV12-3 or TRBV12-4 and TRBJ1-5, with D unresolved. CDR3 size: 13 residues. V was pared by 2 bases and J by 1 base, with 3 bases between. Here the CDR3 DNA reads TGTGCCAGCAGTTTACAGAGCAATCAGCCCCAGCATTTT. It translates to CASSLQSNQPQHF.